This paragraph covers one TCR beta chain sequence. This entry comes from a study of kidney transplant recipient with SARS-CoV-2 infection. From the reads, TCRdb called clonotypes with MiXCR, one entry per CDR3 protein. The sample lists fewer than 250,000 distinct CDR3 sequences, about 28% occurring once. Sequences were derived from a blood sample, sampled at baseline and on day 111 from a kidney transplant recipient. The TCR was taken from a male patient between 25 and 39 years old who had COVID-19 and was a kidney transplant recipient. A subset of T cells may come from the graft donor.

CDR3 residues: CASMLQFF. The CDR3 DNA reads as TGTGCCAGCATGCTTCAGTTCTTC. The chain joins TRBV2 to TRBJ2-1; D is ambiguous. Germline CDR1 and CDR2: SNHLY and FYNNEI. The CDR3 loop spans 8 amino acids. V lost 7 bases, J lost 13 bases, and 5 bases lay in between.